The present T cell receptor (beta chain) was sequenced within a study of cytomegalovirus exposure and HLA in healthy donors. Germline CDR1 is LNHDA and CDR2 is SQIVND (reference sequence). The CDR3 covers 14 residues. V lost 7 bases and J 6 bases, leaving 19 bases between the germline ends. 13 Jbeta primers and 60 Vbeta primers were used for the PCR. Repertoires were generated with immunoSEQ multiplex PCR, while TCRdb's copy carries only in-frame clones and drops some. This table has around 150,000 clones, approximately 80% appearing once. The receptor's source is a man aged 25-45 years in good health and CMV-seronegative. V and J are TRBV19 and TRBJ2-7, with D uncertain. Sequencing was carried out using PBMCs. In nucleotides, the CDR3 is TGTGCCAGTATTCCCTCCGGCGGAGACCCCGAGCAGTACTTC. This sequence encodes CASIPSGGDPEQYF.